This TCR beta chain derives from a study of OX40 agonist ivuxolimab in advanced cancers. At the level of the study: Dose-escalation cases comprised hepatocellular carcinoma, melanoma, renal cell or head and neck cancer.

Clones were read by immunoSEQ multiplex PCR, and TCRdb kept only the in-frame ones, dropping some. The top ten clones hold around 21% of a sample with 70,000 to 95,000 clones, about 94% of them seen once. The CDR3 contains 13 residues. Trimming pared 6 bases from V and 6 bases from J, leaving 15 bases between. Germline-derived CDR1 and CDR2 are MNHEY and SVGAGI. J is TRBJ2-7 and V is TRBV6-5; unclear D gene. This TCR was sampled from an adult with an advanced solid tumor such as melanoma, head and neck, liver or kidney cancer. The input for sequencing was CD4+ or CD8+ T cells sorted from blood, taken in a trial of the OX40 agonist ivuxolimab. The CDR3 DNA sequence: TGTGCCAGCAGCGCCCCAGGTCCAGGCGAGCAGTACTTC. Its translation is CASSAPGPGEQYF.